Each of the 16 T cell receptor beta chains below was sequenced from the same sample in a study of shared clonotypes between healthy human individuals. TCRdb keeps only in-frame clones here, not all; method: immunoSEQ multiplex PCR. The sample shows over a million clones, 98% of them seen only once. The sequencing input was naive CD4+ T cells sorted from blood. This sample's subset: CD45RA+ positively selected. The receptors originated from a man younger than 40 in good health.

The chain links TRBV21-1 to TRBJ2-2; the table calls TRBD2, which could not be checked here. TRBV21-1 is a recognized pseudogene. The CDR3 is made up of 16 amino acids. DNA for the CDR3: TGTGCCAGCAGCAAAGCGGGAGGAAGGTGGACCGGGGAGCTGTTTTTT. Protein: CASSKAGGRWTGELFF.

The gene calls are TRBV2 and TRBJ2-1, with D perhaps matching TRBD1 (6 bases). The CDR3 consists of 14 residues. CDR1 SNHLY and CDR2 FYNNEI come from the germline V gene. V lost 8 bases, J lost 0 bases, and 11 bases lay in between. CDR3 sequence reads: CASFRDISYNEQFF. The DNA of the CDR3 is TGTGCCAGCTTCCGGGACATCTCCTACAATGAGCAGTTCTTC. Full variable domain (remainder filled in from reference TRBV2 and TRBJ2-1): EPEVTQTPSHQVTQMGQEVILRCVPISNHLYFYWYRQILGQKVEFLVSFYNNEISEKSEIFDDQFSVERPDGSNFTLKIRSTKLEDSAMYFCASFRDISYNEQFFGPGTRLTVL.

The rearrangement links TRBV5-6 to TRBJ2-7, with 9 positions matching TRBD1. Germline values: CDR1 SGHDT, CDR2 YYEEEE. The length of the CDR3 is 15 residues. After removal of 1 base from V and 4 bases from J, the junction contained 6 bases not matched to a gene. The CDR3 DNA is TGTGCCAGCAGCTTGAGCGGGACAGGGCAATACGAGCAGTACTTC. Translation gives CASSLSGTGQYEQYF.

The chain combines TRBV6-5 with TRBJ1-2; the D gene is possibly TRBD1 (5 bases). Trimming removed 6 bases from V and 8 bases from J, with 19 bases in between. There are 14 residues in the CDR3. Germline CDR1 is MNHEY and CDR2 is SVGAGI. CDR3 nucleotide sequence: TGTGCCAGCAGCATCCTAGGGATCGAGGGGGGCTACACCTTC. Amino acids: CASSILGIEGGYTF.

V is TRBV28 and J is TRBJ1-4; D call uncertain. V lost 7 bases and J 3 bases, leaving 9 bases between the germline ends. Per germline, CDR1 MDHEN and CDR2 SYDVKM. The CDR3 is 13 amino acids. The CDR3 nucleotides read TGTGCCAGCACAGGCGGATCTAATGAAAAACTGTTTTTT. This sequence encodes CASTGGSNEKLFF.

For this clone: The germline gene is not matched at one end of the junction; a read error may be the cause. This sequence joins TRBV7-2 and TRBJ2-1; D may be TRBD1 (6 bases). Germline assignment: CDR1 SGHTA and CDR2 FQGNSA. The CDR3 has 12 amino acids. CDR3 DNA sequence: TGTGCCAGCAGCTTAAGTACGGCAGGGACAATCTTC. It yields the protein CASSLSTAGTIF. Full variable domain (remainder filled in from reference TRBV7-2 and TRBJ2-1): GAGVSQSPSNKVTEKGKDVELRCDPISGHTALYWYRQSLGQGLEFLIYFQGNSAPDKSGLPSDRFSAERTGGSVSTLTIQRTQQEDSAVYLCASSLSTAGTIFGPGTRLTVL.

J is TRBJ1-5 and V is TRBV15; 12 nucleotides agree with TRBD1. CDR3 size: 18 residues. The germline CDR1 and CDR2 sequences are LNHNV and YYDKDF (reference sequence). V dropped 2 bases and J dropped 1; count of bases not matched to a gene: 6. The CDR3 bases are TGTGCCACCAGCAGAACGGGACAGGGGGCTTGGAGCAATCAGCCCCAGCATTTT. Its translation: CATSRTGQGAWSNQPQHF.

Points on this clone: Other DNA sequences in this sample translate to the same CDR3. The chain joins TRBV28 to TRBJ2-1, with a possible D match to TRBD2 (5 bases). Germline CDR1 is MDHEN and CDR2 is SYDVKM. CDR3 size: 14 residues. V lost 2 bases, J lost 0 bases, and 5 bases lay in between. CDR3 nucleotide sequence: TGTGCCAGCAGTTTAGGGAGCTCCTACAATGAGCAGTTCTTC. It translates to CASSLGSSYNEQFF.

This clone was detected only once. The chain carries TRBV28 and TRBJ2-7; D is uncertain. Germline V gene lookup returns CDR1 MDHEN and CDR2 SYDVKM. Deletions cut 5 bases from V and 2 bases from J, with 7 bases between. The CDR3 consists of 12 residues. The CDR3 nucleotides read TGTGCCAGCAGTCCCCACCCCTACGAGCAGTACTTC. Its translation is CASSPHPYEQYF.

The chain carries TRBV7-2 and TRBJ2-7, with D possibly matching TRBD2 (6 bases). This CDR3 contains 15 residues. CDR1 and CDR2 from the germline V gene are SGHTA and FQGNSA. V dropped 8 bases and J dropped 4 bases, with 21 bases sitting between them. CDR3 nucleotides: TGTGCCAGCTCTCGGTTTGACGGGAGTGTATACGAGCAGTACTTC. Translation: CASSRFDGSVYEQYF.

The V and J genes are TRBV28 and TRBJ2-7; 15 bases line up with TRBD2. The CDR3 totals 15 residues. CDR1 and CDR2 from the germline V gene are MDHEN and SYDVKM. V trimming: 5 bases; J trimming: 6 bases; junction bases outside the gene matches: 5. CDR3 protein: CASSHRTSGRGEQYF. CDR3 bases: TGTGCCAGCAGTCATAGGACTAGCGGGAGGGGCGAGCAGTACTTC.

The CDR3 sequence is CASSLGAGHTPNQPQHF. DNA for the CDR3: TGTGCCAGCAGCTTGGGGGCGGGGCATACTCCTAATCAGCCCCAGCATTTT. The chain couples TRBV5-4 to TRBJ1-5; a possible D gene is TRBD1 (5 bases). This CDR3 has 17 amino acids. The V gene's germline CDR1 is SGHNT and CDR2 YYREEE (reference sequence). Trimming took off 0 bases at V and 4 bases at J, with 17 bases between the two ends.

The chain uses TRBV19 and TRBJ1-5; D is unresolved. This CDR3 region has 16 residues. CDR1 LNHDA and CDR2 SQIVND come from the germline V gene (reference sequence). Trimming left V 1 base short and J 2 bases short, with 12 bases between. CDR3 sequence: CASSIVAGKGNQPQHF. The CDR3 coding sequence is TGTGCCAGTAGTATAGTCGCCGGGAAAGGCAATCAGCCCCAGCATTTT.

This rearrangement joins TRBV28 to TRBJ2-2; 8 bases are shared with TRBD2. The germline CDR1 and CDR2 sequences are MDHEN and SYDVKM. Unmatched junction bases numbered 8, after V lost 1 base and J lost 4 bases. The CDR3 spans 17 residues. The CDR3 DNA reads TGTGCCAGCAGTTTATCTTTGGCGGGAGGTGGCACCGGGGAGCTGTTTTTT. Amino acid sequence: CASSLSLAGGGTGELFF.

V and J are TRBV23-1 and TRBJ2-1; 14 bases fit TRBD2. TRBV23-1 is an open reading frame, and its role is uncertain. Germline trimming cut 2 bases from V and 5 bases from J; bases unmatched to any gene: 5. This CDR3 is 17 amino acids long. The CDR3 sequence: CASSQPPGLAGDNEQFF. CDR3 coding DNA: TGCGCCAGCAGTCAACCCCCGGGACTAGCGGGAGACAATGAGCAGTTCTTC.

This clone was observed once. V gene TRBV28 combines with J gene TRBJ1-3; D remains unclear. V shed 6 bases and J shed 3 bases, with 12 bases lying between them. In germline, CDR1 is MDHEN, CDR2 SYDVKM. The CDR3 loop spans 14 amino acids. Here the CDR3 DNA reads TGTGCCAGCAGACCTCGGCGGAGTGGAAACACCATATATTTT. Amino acids: CASRPRRSGNTIYF.